The TCR beta chain under discussion was sequenced for a study of blood T cell repertoires in COVID-19. The CDR3 extends over 16 amino acids. The V gene lost 3 bases and the J gene lost 7 bases, with 18 bases spanning the gap. Germline V gene sequence: CDR1 MNHNS, CDR2 SASEGT. The method was immunoSEQ multiplex PCR; TCRdb's version includes in-frame clones alone and lacks a portion of them. The sample holds about 180,000 clones, over 70% seen once. The study recruited people aged 18 to 89 years across roughly 23 US areas. Self-reported history from a screening survey and questionnaire set each donor's cohort.

The receptor's source is a man aged 55-75 years who had been exposed to COVID-19. Sample: PBMCs or T cells enriched from blood (not recorded which). This chain uses TRBV6-1 with TRBJ1-4, with a weak D call TRBD1 (6 bases). CDR3 in DNA: TGTGCCAGCAGTGATGAGGCTTGGGGGCAGGGTGAAAAACTGTTTTTT. It codes for CASSDEAWGQGEKLFF.